The entry that follows covers one T cell receptor (beta chain) sequence. Its antigen is not known. This sample stems from a study of beta chain features in type 1 diabetes. Study-wide results and caveats: Sampled from patients, naive, central memory and Treg TCRB repertoires appeared more similar than those sampled from healthy donors. For type 1 diabetes patients, VDJ junctions showed fewer insertions and more deletions. Moderately but significantly shorter TCRB CDR3s were found in Type 1 diabetes patients in all four CD4+ subsets.

Sorting that relied on CD45RO/CCR7/CD25/CD127/CD95/CD27 yielded CD4+ naive, central memory, regulatory and stem cell-like memory cells. Post-sort purity exceeded 95% for all sorted populations. Germline V lookup: CDR1 PRHDT, CDR2 FYEKMQ (reference sequence). This CDR3 is built from 14 residues. V lost 3 bases, J lost 9 bases, and 15 bases lay in between. The investigators reverse transcribed all of the isolated RNA, so they sequenced expressed TCRB transcripts. The data were produced by immunoSEQ multiplex PCR, yet TCRdb's version contains in-frame clones alone and is incomplete. Of roughly 220,000 clones in the sample, about a sixth were seen once.

This rearrangement joins TRBV13 to TRBJ2-1; D gene ambiguous. The TCR was taken from a man under 40 with type 1 diabetes. Material: naive CD4+ T cells from blood. This CDR3 reads CASSFYGPGREQFF. The CDR3 DNA sequence: TGTGCCAGCAGCTTTTATGGGCCTGGGCGTGAGCAGTTCTTC.